This T cell receptor (beta chain) was identified in a study of T cells in narcolepsy. Across the whole study: Patients with NT1 or NT2 and healthy control donors were enrolled. Overall study results and limits: Reportedly, autoreactive clonotypes were serially detected in patients' blood but not controls'. Some memory CD4+ repertoires had no autoreactive clone sequences.

Clones were sequenced by immunoSEQ multiplex PCR, and TCRdb holds only the in-frame ones, with some missing. The table includes about 35,000 clones, around 80% detected once. In its sample, this clone was seen once. Its specificity is not known. The CDR3 runs to 14 residues. Germline CDR1 SGDLS, CDR2 YYNGEE. V lost 6 bases to trimming and J lost 2 bases, with 12 bases between them. This sequence was found in a human donor in good health. The sequencing input was memory (CD45RA-) CD4+ T cells from blood. The chain is built from TRBV9 and TRBJ1-3; D may be TRBD1 (5 bases). The CDR3 nucleotides read TGTGCCAGCACCCAGACGGGGGCTGGAAACACCATATATTTT. This encodes CASTQTGAGNTIYF.